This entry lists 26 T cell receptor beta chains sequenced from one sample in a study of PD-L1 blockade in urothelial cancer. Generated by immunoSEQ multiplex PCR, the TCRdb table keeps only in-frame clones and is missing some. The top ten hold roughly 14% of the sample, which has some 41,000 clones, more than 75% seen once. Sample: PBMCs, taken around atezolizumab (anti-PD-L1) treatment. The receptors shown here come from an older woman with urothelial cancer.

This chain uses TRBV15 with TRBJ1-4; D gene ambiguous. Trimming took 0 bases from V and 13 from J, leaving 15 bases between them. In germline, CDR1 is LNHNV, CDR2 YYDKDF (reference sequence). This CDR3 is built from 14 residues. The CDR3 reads CATSRDPAGQGLFF. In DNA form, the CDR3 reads TGTGCCACCAGCAGAGATCCGGCAGGTCAAGGACTGTTTTTT. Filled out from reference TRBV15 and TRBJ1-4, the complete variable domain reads DAMVIQNPRYQVTQFGKPVTLSCSQTLNHNVMYWYQQKSSQAPKLLFHYYDKDFNNEADTPDNFQSRRPNTSFCFLDIRSPGLGDTAMYLCATSRDPAGQGLFFGSGTQLSVL.

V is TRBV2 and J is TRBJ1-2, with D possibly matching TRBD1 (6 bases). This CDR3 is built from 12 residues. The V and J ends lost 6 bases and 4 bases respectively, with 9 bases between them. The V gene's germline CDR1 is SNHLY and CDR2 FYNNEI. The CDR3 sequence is CASRGDTYGYTF. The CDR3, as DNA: TGTGCCAGCAGAGGGGACACCTATGGCTACACCTTC. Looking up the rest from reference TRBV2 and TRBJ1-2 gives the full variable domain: EPEVTQTPSHQVTQMGQEVILRCVPISNHLYFYWYRQILGQKVEFLVSFYNNEISEKSEIFDDQFSVERPDGSNFTLKIRSTKLEDSAMYFCASRGDTYGYTFGSGTRLTVV.

CDR3 loop: CASSSLLRDSYNEQFF. The CDR3 DNA is TGTGCCAGCAGTTCCCTACTGCGGGACTCCTACAATGAGCAGTTCTTC. The V call is TRBV27, the J call TRBJ2-1; perhaps TRBD2 as D (6 bases). The V and J ends lost 4 bases and 0 bases respectively, with 13 bases between them. The CDR3 loop spans 16 amino acids. CDR1 MNHEY and CDR2 SMNVEV come from the germline V gene (reference sequence).

As DNA, the CDR3 is TGCGCCAGCAGCTTGGAGGGAGGGGTCACCACAGATACGCAGTATTTT. Protein sequence: CASSLEGGVTTDTQYF. The chain combines TRBV5-1 with TRBJ2-3, with 7 bases lining up with TRBD2. Germline lookup yields CDR1 SGHRS and CDR2 YFSETQ. After removal of 0 bases from V and 2 bases from J, the junction contained 6 bases not matched to a gene. This CDR3 is built from 16 residues.

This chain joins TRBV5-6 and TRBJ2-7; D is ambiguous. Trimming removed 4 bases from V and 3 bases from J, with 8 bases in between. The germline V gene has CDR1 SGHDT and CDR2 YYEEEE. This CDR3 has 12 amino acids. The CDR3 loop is CASSPGNYEQYF. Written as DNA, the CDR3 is TGTGCCAGCAGCCCAGGAAACTACGAGCAGTACTTC.

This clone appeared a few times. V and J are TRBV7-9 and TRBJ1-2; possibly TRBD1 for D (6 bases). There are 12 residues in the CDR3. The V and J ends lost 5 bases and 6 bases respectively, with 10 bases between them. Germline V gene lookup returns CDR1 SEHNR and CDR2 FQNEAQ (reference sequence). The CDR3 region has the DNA TGTGCCAGCAGCGCGGCAGGGGATGGCTACACCTTC. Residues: CASSAAGDGYTF.

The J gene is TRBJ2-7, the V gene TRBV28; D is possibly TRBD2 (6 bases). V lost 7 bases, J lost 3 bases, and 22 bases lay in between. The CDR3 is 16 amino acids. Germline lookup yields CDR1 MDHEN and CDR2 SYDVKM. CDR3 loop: CASTQTGAGGFYEQYF. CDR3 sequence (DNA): TGTGCCAGCACCCAGACCGGGGCCGGGGGTTTCTACGAGCAGTACTTC.

CDR3: CASSDSGLDSTDTQYF. The CDR3 DNA reads TGTGCCAGCAGCGATAGCGGGTTGGATAGCACAGATACGCAGTATTTT. The chain links TRBV9 to TRBJ2-3, with 7 positions matching TRBD2. This CDR3 has 16 residues. CDR1 and CDR2 from the germline V gene are SGDLS and YYNGEE. V was pared by 3 bases and J by 0 bases, with 7 bases of the junction left unmatched.

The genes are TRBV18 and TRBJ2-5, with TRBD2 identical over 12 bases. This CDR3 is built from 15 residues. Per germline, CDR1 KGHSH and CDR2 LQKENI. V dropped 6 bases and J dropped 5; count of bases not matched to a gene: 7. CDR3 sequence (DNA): TGTGCCAGCTCCCGACTCCTAGCGGGAGGGGAGACCCAGTACTTC. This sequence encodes CASSRLLAGGETQYF.

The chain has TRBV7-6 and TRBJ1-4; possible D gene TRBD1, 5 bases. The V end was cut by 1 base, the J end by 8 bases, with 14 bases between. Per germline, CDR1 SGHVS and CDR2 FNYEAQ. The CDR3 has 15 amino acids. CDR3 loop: CASSLVGQGGEKLFF. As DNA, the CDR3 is TGTGCCAGCAGCTTAGTGGGGCAGGGAGGCGAAAAACTGTTTTTT.

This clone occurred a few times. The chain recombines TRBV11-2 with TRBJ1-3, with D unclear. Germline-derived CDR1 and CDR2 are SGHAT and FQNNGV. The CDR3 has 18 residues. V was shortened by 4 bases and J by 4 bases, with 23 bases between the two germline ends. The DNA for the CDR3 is TGTGCCAGCAGCTACGTTATCGCCCCCGGCTCGGGAGGAAACACCATATATTTT. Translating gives CASSYVIAPGSGGNTIYF.

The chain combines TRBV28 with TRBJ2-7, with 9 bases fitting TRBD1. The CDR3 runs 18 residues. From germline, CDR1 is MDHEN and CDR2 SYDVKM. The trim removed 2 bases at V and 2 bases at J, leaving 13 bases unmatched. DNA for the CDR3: TGTGCCAGCAGTTTAGTCATTACAAGGGACAGGGTTCCCTACGAGCAGTACTTC. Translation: CASSLVITRDRVPYEQYF.

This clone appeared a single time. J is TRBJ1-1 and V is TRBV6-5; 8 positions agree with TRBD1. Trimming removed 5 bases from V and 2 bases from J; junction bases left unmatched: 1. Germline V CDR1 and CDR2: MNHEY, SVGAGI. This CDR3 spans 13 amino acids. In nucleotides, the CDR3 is TGTGCCAGCAGTGGACAGGGCAACACTGAAGCTTTCTTT. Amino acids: CASSGQGNTEAFF.

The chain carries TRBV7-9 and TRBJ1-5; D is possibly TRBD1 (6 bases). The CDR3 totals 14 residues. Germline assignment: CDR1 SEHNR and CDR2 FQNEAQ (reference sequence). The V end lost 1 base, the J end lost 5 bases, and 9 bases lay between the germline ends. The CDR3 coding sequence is TGTGCCAGCAGCTTAGACGAGGGGGATCAGCCCCAGCATTTT. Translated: CASSLDEGDQPQHF.

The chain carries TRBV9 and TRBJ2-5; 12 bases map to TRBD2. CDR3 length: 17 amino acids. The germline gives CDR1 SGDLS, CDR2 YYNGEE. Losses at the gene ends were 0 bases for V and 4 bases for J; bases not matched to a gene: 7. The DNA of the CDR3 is TGTGCCAGCAGCGTAGCTCGGCTAGCGGGAGGGGTAGAGACCCAGTACTTC. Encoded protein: CASSVARLAGGVETQYF.

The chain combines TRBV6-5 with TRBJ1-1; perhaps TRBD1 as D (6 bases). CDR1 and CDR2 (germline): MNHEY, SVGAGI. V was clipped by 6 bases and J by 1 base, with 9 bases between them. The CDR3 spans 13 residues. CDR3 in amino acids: CASRIGGNTEAFF. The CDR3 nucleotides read TGTGCCAGCAGAATAGGGGGGAACACTGAAGCTTTCTTT.

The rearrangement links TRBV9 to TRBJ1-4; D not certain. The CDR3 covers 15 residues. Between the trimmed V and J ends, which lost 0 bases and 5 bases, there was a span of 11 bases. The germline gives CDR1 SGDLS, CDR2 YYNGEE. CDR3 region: CASSVGPGQNEKLFF. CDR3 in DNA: TGTGCCAGCAGCGTAGGGCCTGGGCAAAATGAAAAACTGTTTTTT. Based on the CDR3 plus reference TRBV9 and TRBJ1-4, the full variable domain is DSGVTQTPKHLITATGQRVTLRCSPRSGDLSVYWYQQSLDQGLQFLIQYYNGEERAKGNILERFSAQQFPDLHSELNLSSLELGDSALYFCASSVGPGQNEKLFFGSGTQLSVL.

The CDR3 DNA reads TGTGCCAGCAGCCCCGGACAGGGGGCAGTCTATGGCTACACCTTC. Residues: CASSPGQGAVYGYTF. The chain combines TRBV5-4 with TRBJ1-2; 11 bases line up with TRBD1. In germline, CDR1 is SGHNT, CDR2 YYREEE (reference sequence). The length of the CDR3 is 15 residues. J gave up 4 bases and V 4 bases, and 6 bases lay outside the gene matches.

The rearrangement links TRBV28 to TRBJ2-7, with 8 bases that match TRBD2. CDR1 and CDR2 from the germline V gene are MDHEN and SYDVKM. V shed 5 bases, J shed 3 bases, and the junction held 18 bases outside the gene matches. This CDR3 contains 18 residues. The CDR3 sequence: CASSIDRPGGGRFYEQYF. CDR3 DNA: TGTGCCAGCAGTATCGACAGGCCCGGGGGCGGGAGGTTCTACGAGCAGTACTTC.

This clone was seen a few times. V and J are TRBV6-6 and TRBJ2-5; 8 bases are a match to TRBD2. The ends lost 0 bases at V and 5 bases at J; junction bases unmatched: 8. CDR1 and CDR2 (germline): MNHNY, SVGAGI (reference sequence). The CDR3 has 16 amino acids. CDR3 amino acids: CASSYSTGTSGETQYF. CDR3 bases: TGTGCCAGCAGTTACTCAACCGGGACTAGTGGTGAGACCCAGTACTTC.

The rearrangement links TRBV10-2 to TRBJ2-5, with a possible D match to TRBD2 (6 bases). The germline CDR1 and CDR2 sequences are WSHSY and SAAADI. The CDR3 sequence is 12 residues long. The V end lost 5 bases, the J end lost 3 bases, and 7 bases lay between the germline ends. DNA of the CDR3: TGCGCCAGCAGTTCGGGGGAAGAGACCCAGTACTTC. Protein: CASSSGEETQYF.

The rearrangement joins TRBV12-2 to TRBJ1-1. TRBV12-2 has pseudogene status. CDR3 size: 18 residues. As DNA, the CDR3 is TGTGCAAGTCGCTTAGGGGGAAGAGTTCGGGGAGGGGGGACTGAAGCTTTCTTT. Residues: CASRLGGRVRGGGTEAFF.

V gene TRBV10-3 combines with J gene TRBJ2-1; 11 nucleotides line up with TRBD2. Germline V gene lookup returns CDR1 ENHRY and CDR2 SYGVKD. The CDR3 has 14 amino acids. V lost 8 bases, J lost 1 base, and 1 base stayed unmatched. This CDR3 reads CAIGTSGSYNEQFF. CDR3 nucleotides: TGTGCCATCGGGACTAGCGGATCCTACAATGAGCAGTTCTTC.

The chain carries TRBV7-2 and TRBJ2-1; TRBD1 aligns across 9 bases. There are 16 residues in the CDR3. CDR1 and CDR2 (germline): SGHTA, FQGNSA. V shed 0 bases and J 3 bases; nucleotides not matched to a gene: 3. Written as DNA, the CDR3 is TGTGCCAGCAGCTTAGCGGCGGGACAGGGCTACAATGAGCAGTTCTTC. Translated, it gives CASSLAAGQGYNEQFF.

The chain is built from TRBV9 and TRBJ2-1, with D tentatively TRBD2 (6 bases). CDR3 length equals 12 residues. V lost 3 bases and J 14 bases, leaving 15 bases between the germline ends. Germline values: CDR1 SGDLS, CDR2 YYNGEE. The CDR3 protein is CASSEIGGLEFF. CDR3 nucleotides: TGTGCCAGCAGCGAAATCGGGGGACTTGAGTTCTTC.

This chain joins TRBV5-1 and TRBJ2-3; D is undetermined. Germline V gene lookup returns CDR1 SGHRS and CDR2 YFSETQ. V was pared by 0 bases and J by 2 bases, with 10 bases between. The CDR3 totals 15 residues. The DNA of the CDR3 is TGCGCCAGCAGCTTGGAGTCAGGTTCCACAGATACGCAGTATTTT. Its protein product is CASSLESGSTDTQYF.